The clone carrying this T cell receptor (beta chain) was counted at least ten times. The target antigen is unknown. The sample comes from a study of T cell repertoires in cytomegalovirus infection. At the level of the study: Both CMV infection and a matching HLA type were indicated by public TCR beta signatures. Study outcomes and limitations: Dominant in the ex vivo response were TCR beta clonotypes restricted by HLA-C and specific for CMV.

Per the germline V gene, CDR1 is SEHNR and CDR2 is FQNEAQ (reference sequence). Trimming cost V 5 bases and J 1 base, with 17 bases left between them. The CDR3 contains 16 residues. Via MiXCR, TCRdb re-called the reads, giving one row per CDR3 protein. Of 250,000 to 300,000 distinct CDR3 sequences listed, 8% to 9.5% are singletons. The sequence came from a human donor in good health (CMV status not recorded). Some clones in this sample may be carry-over from other donors' samples. The rearrangement joins TRBV7-9 to TRBJ2-5; TRBD1 or TRBD2 may be the D gene (6 bases each). The sample was PBMCs. As DNA, the CDR3 is TGTGCCAGCAGCCCCCAAAAGGAGGGGGGCCAAGAGACCCAGTACTTC. This sequence encodes CASSPQKEGGQETQYF.